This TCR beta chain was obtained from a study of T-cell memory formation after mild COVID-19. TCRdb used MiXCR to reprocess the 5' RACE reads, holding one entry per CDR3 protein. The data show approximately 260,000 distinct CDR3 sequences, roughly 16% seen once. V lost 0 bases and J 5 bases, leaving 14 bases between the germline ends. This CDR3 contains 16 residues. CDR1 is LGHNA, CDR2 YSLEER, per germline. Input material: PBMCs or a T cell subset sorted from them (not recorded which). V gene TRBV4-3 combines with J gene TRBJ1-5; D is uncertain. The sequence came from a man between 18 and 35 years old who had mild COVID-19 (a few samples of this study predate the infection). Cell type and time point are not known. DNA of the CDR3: TGCGCCAGCAGCCAAGAAGCAGATTCTGTTTATCAGCCCCAGCATTTT. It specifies CASSQEADSVYQPQHF.